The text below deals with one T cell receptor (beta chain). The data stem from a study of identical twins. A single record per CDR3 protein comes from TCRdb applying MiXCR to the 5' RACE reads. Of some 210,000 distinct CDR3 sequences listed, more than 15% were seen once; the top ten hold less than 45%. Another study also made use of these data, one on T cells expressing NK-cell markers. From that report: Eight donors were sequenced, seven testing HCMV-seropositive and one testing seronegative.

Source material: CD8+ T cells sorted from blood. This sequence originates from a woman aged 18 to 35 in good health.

The CDR3 is CASSQSSSRGYEQYF. The CDR3 nucleotides read TGCGCCAGCAGCCAATCCAGTTCGAGGGGCTACGAGCAGTACTTC. The rearrangement uses TRBV4-3 and TRBJ2-7, with D perhaps given as TRBD1 or TRBD2 (5 bases each). The germline V and J ends were trimmed by 2 bases and 3 bases, with 14 bases remaining between them. This CDR3 comprises 15 residues. Germline values: CDR1 LGHNA, CDR2 YSLEER.